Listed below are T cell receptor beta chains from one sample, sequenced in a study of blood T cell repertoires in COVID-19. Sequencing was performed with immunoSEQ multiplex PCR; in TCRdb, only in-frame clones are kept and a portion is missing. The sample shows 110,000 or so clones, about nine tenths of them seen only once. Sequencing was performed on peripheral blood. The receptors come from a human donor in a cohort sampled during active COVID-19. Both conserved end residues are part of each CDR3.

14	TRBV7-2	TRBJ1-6	CASSLASRNSPLHF
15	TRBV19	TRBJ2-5	CASLGGLAGQETQYF
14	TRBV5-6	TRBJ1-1	CASSGNEGLTEAFF
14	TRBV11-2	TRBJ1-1	CASSWSGLNTEAFF
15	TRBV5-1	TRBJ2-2	CASSPDRENTGELFF
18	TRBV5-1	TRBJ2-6	CASSPRPAGPSGANVLTF
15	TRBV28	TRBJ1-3	CASSYRGKAGNTIYF
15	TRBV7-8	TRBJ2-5	CASSPRGQFQETQYF
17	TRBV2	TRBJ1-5	CASRERRVTNSNQPQHF
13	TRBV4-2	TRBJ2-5	CASSQREQETQYF
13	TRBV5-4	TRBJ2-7	CASSSGTLYEQYF
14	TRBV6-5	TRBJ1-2	CASSSATDNYGYTF
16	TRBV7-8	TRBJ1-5	CASSPTDRGNNQPQHF
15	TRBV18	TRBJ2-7	CASSPRQSTTYEQYF
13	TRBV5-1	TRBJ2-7	CASSLSRGIEQYF
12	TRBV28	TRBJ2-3	CASSSERDTQYF
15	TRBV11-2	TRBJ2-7	CASRTPRQRSYEQYF
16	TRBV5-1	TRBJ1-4	CASSAGQGTTNEKLFF
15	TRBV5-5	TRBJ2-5	CASSFSVGHLETQYF
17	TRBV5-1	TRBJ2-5	CASSSLTSGRVQETQYF
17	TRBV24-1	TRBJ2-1	CATSDPTPGGLYNEQFF
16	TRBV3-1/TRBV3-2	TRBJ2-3	CASSQGVAAHTDTQYF
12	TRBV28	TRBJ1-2	CATGGAPYGYTF
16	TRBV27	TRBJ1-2	CASRSYIPGTGFGYTF
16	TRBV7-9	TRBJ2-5	CASSSGTGALEETQYF
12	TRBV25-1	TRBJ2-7	CASGRGPYEQYF
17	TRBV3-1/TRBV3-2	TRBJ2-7	CASSFWGQGVSRYEQYF
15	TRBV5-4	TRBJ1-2	CASSPRSVANYGYTF
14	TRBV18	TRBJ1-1	CASHSSGMNTEAFF
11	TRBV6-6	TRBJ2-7	CASKDTYEQYF
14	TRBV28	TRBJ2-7	CASSQWGLDYEQYF
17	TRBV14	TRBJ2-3	CASSQDLPARFTDTQYF
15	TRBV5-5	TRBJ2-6	CASSETGEGANVLTF
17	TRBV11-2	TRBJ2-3	CASSLVPSSGGTDTQYF
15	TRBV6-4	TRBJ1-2	CASSLEAGGTYGYTF
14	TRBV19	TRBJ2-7	CASTSTLAGNEQYF
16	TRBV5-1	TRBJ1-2	CASSLGDRVPNYGYTF
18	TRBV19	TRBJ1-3	CASSIEGRRPVRGNTIYF
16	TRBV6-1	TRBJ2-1	CASSEVERGAGTRQFF
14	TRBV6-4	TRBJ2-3	CASSPEIGKDTQYF
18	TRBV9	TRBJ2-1	CASSSGLAGGPSADEQFF
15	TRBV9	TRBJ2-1	CASSALAEVYNEQFF
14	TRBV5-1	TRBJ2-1	CASSSSLPRDEQFF
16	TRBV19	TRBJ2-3	CASRGPDRVVTDTQYF
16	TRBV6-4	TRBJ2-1	CASSDSSGGDHNEQFF
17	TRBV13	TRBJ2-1	CASSLASDRGLYNEQFF
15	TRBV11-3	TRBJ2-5	CASSSSGTRQETQYF
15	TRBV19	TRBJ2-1	CASSIGSVQTMEQFF
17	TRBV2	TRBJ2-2	CASSSRLAGTGTGELFF
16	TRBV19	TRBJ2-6	CASSIGAPAGANVLTF
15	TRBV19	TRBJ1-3	CASSQNRGSGNTIYF
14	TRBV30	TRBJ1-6	CAWRRIGTDSPLHF
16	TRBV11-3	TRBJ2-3	CASSYGLAASTDTQYF